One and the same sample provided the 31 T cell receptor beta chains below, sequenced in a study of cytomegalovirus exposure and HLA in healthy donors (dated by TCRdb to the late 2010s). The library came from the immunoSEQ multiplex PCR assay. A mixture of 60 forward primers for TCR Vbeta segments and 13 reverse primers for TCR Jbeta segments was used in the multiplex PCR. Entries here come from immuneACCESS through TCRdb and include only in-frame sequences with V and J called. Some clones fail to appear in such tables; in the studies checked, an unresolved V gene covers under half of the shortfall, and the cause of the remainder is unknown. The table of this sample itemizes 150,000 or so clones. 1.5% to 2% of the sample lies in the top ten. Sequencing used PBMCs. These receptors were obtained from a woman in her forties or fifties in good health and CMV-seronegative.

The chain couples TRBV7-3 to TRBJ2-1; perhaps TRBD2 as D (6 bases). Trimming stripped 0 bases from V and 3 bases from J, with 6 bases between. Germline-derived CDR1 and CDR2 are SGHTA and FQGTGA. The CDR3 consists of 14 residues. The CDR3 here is CASSLTGGYNEQFF. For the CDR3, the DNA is TGTGCCAGCAGCTTAACGGGAGGCTACAATGAGCAGTTCTTC.

This CDR3 reads CASSARQESGNTIYF. The CDR3 nucleotides read TGTGCCAGTAGTGCCCGACAGGAATCTGGAAACACCATATATTTT. This chain joins TRBV19 and TRBJ1-3, with a tentative D call TRBD1 (6 bases). Germline V gene lookup returns CDR1 LNHDA and CDR2 SQIVND (reference sequence). Trimming stripped 5 bases from V and 1 base from J, with 12 bases between. The CDR3 covers 15 residues.

The CDR3, as DNA: TGCGCCAGCAGCCAAGGAGGCAGGACAGCTAGCAATCAGCCCCAGCATTTT. It specifies CASSQGGRTASNQPQHF. J is TRBJ1-5 and V is TRBV4-1; D might be TRBD1 (6 bases). From germline, CDR1 is MGHRA and CDR2 YSYEKL. This CDR3 comprises 17 residues. The V and J ends lost 1 base and 0 bases respectively, with 13 bases between them.

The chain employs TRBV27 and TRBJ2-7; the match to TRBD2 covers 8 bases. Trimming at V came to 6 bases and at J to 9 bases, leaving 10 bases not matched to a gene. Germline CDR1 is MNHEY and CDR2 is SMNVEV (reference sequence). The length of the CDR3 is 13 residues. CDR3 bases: TGTGCCAGCAGGAGGGGTAGCGGGAAGGGGCAGTACTTC. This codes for CASRRGSGKGQYF.

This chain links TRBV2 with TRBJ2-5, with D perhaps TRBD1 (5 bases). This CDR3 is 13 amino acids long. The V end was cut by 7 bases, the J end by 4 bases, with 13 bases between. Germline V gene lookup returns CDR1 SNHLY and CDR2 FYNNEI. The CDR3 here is CASIGLGVETQYF. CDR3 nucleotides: TGTGCCAGCATTGGGCTAGGGGTAGAGACCCAGTACTTC.

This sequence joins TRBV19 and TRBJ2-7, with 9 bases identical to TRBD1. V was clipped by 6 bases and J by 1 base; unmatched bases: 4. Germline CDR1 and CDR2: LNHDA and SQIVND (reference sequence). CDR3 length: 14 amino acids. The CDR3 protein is CASREGQGSYEQYF. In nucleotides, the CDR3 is TGTGCCAGTAGAGAGGGACAGGGTTCCTACGAGCAGTACTTC.

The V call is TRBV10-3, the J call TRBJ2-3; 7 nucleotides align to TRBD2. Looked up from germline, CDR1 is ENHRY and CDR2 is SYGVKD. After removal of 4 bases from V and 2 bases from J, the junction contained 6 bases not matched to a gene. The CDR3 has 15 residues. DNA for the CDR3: TGTGCCATCAGTGGGTCTAGCGGATACACAGATACGCAGTATTTT. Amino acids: CAISGSSGYTDTQYF.

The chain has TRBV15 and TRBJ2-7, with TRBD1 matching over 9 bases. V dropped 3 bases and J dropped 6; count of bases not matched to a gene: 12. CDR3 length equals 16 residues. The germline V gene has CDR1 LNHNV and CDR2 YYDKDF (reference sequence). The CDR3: CATSRSNRGHWAEQYF. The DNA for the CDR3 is TGTGCCACCAGCAGGTCCAACAGGGGGCATTGGGCCGAGCAGTACTTC.

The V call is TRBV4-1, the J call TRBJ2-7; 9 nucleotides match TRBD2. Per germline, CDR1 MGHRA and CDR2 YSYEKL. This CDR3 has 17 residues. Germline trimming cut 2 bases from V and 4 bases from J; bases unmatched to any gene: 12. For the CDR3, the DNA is TGCGCCAGCAGCCAACAACTTTCCTTAGCGGGGGTTTACGAGCAGTACTTC. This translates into CASSQQLSLAGVYEQYF.

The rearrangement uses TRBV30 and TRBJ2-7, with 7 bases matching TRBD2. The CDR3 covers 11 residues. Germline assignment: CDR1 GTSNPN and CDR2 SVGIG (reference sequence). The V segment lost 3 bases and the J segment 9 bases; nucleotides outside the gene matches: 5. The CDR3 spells CAWRRREAQYF. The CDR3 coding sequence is TGTGCCTGGAGACGACGGGAGGCGCAGTACTTC.

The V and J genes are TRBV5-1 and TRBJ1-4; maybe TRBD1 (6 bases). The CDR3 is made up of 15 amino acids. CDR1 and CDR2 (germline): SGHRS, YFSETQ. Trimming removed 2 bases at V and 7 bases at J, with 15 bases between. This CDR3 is CASSLGTTGGEKLFF. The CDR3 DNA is TGCGCCAGCAGCTTAGGGACGACAGGAGGTGAAAAACTGTTTTTT.

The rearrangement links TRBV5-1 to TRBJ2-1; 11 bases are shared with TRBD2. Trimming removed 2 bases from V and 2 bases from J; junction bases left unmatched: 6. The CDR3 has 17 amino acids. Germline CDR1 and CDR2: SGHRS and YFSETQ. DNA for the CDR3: TGCGCCAGCAGCTTATTGGGACTAGCGGCTACCTACAATGAGCAGTTCTTC. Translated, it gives CASSLLGLAATYNEQFF.

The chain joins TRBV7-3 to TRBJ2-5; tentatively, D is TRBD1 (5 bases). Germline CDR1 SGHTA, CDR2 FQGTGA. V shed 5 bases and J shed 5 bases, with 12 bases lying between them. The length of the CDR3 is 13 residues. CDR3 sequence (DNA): TGTGCCAGCAGCCTGGACACGTTCGAGACCCAGTACTTC. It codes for CASSLDTFETQYF.

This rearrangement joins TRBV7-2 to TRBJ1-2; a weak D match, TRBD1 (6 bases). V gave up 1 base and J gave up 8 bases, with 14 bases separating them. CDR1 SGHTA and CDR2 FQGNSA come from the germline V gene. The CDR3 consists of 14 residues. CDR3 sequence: CASSLDAGRGGYTF. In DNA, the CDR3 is TGTGCCAGCAGCTTAGATGCGGGCAGGGGAGGCTACACCTTC.

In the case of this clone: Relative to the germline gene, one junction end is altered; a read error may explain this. The CDR3: CAWSVHLAGGSDNEQFF. CDR3 sequence (DNA): TGTGCCTGGAGTGTACACCTAGCGGGGGGCTCCGACAATGAGCAGTTCTTC. This rearrangement joins TRBV30 to TRBJ2-1; TRBD2 matches 11 bases. Germline lookup yields CDR1 GTSNPN and CDR2 SVGIG (reference sequence). This CDR3 comprises 17 residues.

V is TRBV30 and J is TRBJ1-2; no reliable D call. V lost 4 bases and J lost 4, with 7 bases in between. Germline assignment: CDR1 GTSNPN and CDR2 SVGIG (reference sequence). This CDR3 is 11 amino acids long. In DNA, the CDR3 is TGTGCCTGGACTGAGGCCTATGGCTACACCTTC. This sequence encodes CAWTEAYGYTF.

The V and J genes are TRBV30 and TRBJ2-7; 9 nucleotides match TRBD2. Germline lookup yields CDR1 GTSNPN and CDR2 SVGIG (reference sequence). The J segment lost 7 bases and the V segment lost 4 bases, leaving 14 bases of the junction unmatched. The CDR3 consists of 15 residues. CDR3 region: CAWTRVAGAPGEQYF. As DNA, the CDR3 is TGTGCCTGGACCCGGGTAGCGGGGGCCCCGGGGGAGCAGTACTTC.

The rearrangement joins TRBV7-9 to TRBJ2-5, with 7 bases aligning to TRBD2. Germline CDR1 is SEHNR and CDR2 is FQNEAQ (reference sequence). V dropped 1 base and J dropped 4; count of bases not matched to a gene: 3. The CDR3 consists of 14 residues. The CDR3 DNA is TGTGCCAGCAGCTTAGGTGGCGGGAGAGAGACCCAGTACTTC. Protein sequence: CASSLGGGRETQYF.

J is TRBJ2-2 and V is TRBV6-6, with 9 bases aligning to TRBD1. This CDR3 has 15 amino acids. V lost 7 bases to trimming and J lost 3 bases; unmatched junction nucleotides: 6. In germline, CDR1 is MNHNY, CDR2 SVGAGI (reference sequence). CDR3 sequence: CASTLQGADTGELFF. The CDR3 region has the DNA TGTGCCAGCACTTTACAGGGGGCTGACACCGGGGAGCTGTTTTTT.

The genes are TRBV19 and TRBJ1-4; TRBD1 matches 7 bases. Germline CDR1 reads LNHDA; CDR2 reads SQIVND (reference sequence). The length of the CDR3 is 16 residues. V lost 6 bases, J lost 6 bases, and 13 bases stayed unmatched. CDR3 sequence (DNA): TGTGCCAGTAGACCTTGGACAGGAAAGGATGATGAAAAACTGTTTTTT. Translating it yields CASRPWTGKDDEKLFF.

The CDR3, as DNA: TGTGCCAGCTCACCATCAATCCGTCCGGGAGAGGGGTATGGCTACACCTTC. Amino acid sequence: CASSPSIRPGEGYGYTF. This rearrangement joins TRBV18 to TRBJ1-2; possibly TRBD1 for D (5 bases). CDR1 and CDR2 (germline): KGHSH, LQKENI. V lost 2 bases and J 5 bases, leaving 21 bases between the germline ends. The CDR3 length is 17 residues. Supplemented by reference TRBV18 and TRBJ1-2, the full variable domain reads NAGVMQNPRHLVRRRGQEARLRCSPMKGHSHVYWYRQLPEEGLKFMVYLQKENIIDESGMPKERFSAEFPKEGPSILRIQQVVRGDSAAYFCASSPSIRPGEGYGYTFGSGTRLTVV.

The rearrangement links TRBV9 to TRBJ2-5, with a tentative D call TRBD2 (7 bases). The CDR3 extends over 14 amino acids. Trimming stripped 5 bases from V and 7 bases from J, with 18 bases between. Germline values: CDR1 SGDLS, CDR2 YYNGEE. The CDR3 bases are TGTGCCAGCAGTGGGGGGGGCCCGGAGGGGACCCAGTACTTC. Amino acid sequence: CASSGGGPEGTQYF.

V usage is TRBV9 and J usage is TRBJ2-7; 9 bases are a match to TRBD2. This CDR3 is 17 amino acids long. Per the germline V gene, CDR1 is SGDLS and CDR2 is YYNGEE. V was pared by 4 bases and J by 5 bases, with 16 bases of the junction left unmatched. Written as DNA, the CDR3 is TGTGCCAGCAGCCCCGGACTTCGCGGGAGGGCCAATAACGAGCAGTACTTC. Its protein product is CASSPGLRGRANNEQYF.

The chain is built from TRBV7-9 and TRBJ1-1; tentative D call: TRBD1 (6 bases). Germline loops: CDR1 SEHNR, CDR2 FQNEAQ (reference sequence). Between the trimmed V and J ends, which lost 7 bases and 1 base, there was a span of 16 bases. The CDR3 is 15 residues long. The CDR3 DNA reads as TGTGCCAGCACCAAAAGGGGACACGAGAACACTGAAGCTTTCTTT. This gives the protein CASTKRGHENTEAFF.

CDR3 DNA sequence: TGTGCCACAGGGGGTAACTATGGCTACACCTTC. Residues: CATGGNYGYTF. V gene TRBV6-5 combines with J gene TRBJ1-2, with TRBD1 matching over 7 bases. This CDR3 has 11 residues. From germline, CDR1 is MNHEY and CDR2 SVGAGI. V shed 10 bases, J shed 1 base, and the junction held 0 bases outside the gene matches.

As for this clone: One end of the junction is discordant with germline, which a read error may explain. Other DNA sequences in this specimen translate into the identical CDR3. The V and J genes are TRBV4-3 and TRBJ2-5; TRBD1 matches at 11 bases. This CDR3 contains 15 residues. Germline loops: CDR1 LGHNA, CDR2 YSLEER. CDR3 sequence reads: CASSQDRDRGKTQYF. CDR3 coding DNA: TGCGCTAGCAGCCAAGATCGGGACAGGGGGAAGACCCAGTACTTC.

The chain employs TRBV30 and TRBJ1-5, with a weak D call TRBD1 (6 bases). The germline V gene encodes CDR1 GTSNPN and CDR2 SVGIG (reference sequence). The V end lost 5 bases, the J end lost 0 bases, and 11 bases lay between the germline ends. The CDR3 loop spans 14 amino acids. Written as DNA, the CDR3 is TGTGCCTGGGCCGGGACAAATAGCAATCAGCCCCAGCATTTT. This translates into CAWAGTNSNQPQHF. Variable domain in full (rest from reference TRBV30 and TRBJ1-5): SQTIHQWPATLVQPVGSPLSLECTVEGTSNPNLYWYRQAAGRGLQLLFYSVGIGQISSEVPQNLSASRPQDRQFILSSKKLLLSDSGFYLCAWAGTNSNQPQHFGDGTRLSIL.

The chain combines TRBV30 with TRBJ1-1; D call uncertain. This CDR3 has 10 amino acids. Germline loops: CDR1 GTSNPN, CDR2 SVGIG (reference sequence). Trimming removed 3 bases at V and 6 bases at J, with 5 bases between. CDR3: CAWRAPEAFF. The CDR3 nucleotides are TGTGCCTGGAGGGCCCCTGAAGCTTTCTTT. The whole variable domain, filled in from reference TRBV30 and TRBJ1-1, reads SQTIHQWPATLVQPVGSPLSLECTVEGTSNPNLYWYRQAAGRGLQLLFYSVGIGQISSEVPQNLSASRPQDRQFILSSKKLLLSDSGFYLCAWRAPEAFFGQGTRLTVV.

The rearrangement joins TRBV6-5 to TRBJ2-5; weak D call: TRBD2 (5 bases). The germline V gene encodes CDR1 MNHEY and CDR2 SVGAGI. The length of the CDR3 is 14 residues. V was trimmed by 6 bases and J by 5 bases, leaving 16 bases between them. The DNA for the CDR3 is TGTGCCAGCAGCCCCCCGGGCGAGGGTGAGACCCAGTACTTC. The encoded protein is CASSPPGEGETQYF.

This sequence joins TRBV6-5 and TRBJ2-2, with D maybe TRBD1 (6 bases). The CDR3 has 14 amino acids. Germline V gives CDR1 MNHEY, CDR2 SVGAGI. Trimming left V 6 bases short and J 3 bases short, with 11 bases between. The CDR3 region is CASSRGRDTGELFF. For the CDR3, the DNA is TGTGCCAGCAGCAGGGGACGGGACACCGGGGAGCTGTTTTTT.

The CDR3 DNA reads as TGTGCCAGCAGTCGGGACAGTTGGTCTTTCCAAGAGACCCAGTACTTC. This codes for CASSRDSWSFQETQYF. This chain joins TRBV28 and TRBJ2-5; TRBD1 matches 7 bases. V was clipped by 5 bases and J by 1 base; unmatched bases: 10. The germline CDR1 and CDR2 sequences are MDHEN and SYDVKM. The CDR3 loop spans 16 amino acids.